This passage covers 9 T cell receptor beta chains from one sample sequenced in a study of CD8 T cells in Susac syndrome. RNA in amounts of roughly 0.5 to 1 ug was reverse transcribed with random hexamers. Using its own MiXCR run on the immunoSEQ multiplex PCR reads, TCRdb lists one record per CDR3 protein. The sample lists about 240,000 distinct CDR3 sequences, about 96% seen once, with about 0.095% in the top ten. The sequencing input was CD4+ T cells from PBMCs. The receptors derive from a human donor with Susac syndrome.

The CDR3 sequence is CATKEGSRTEAFF. As DNA, the CDR3 is TGTGCCACCAAGGAGGGAAGTAGGACTGAAGCTTTCTTT. The chain employs TRBV15 and TRBJ1-1; D remains unclear. Germline loops: CDR1 LNHNV, CDR2 YYDKDF (reference sequence). V shed 7 bases and J shed 5 bases, with 14 bases lying between them. CDR3 length: 13 amino acids.

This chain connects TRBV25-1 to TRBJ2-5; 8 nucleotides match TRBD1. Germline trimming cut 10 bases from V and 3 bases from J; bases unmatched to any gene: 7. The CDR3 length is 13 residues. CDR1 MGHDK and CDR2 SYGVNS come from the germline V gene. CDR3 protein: CATRRQGKETQYF. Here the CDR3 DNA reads TGTGCCACTCGCCGACAGGGGAAAGAGACCCAGTACTTC.

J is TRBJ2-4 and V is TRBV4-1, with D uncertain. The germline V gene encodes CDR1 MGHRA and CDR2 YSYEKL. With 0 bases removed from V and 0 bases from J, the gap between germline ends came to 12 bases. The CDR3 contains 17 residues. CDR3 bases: TGCGCCAGCAGCCAAGAGATAGGACCGCAAGCCAAAAACATTCAGTACTTC. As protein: CASSQEIGPQAKNIQYF.

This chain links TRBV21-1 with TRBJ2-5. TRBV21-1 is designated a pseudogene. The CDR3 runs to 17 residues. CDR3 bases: TGTGCCAGCGGTGAACTCTGCGGTTCCTGGGAACAAGAGACCCAGTACTTC. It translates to CASGELCGSWEQETQYF.

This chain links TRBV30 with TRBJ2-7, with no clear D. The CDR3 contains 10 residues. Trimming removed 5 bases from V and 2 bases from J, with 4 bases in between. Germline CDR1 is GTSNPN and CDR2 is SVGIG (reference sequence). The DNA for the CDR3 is TGTGCCTGGGGGACCTACGAGCAGTACTTC. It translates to CAWGTYEQYF. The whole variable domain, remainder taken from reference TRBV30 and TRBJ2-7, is SQTIHQWPATLVQPVGSPLSLECTVEGTSNPNLYWYRQAAGRGLQLLFYSVGIGQISSEVPQNLSASRPQDRQFILSSKKLLLSDSGFYLCAWGTYEQYFGPGTRLTVT.

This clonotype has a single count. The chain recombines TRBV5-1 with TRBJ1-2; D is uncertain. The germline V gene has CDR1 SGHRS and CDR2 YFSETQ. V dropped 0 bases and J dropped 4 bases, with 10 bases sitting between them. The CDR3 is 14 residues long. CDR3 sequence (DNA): TGCGCCAGCAGCTTGGGTGACGTTGGCTATGGCTACACCTTC. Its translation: CASSLGDVGYGYTF.

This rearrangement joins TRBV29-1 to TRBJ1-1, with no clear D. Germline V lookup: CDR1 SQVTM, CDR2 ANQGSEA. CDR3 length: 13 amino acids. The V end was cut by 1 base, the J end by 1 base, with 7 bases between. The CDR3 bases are TGCAGCGTTGAAGTCCAGCAGAACACTGAAGCTTTCTTT. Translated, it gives CSVEVQQNTEAFF.

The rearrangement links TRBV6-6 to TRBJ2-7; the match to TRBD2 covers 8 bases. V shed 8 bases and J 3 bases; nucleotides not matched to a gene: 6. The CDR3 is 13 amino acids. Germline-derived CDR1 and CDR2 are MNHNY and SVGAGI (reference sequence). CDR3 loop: CASCREGRYEQYF. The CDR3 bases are TGTGCCAGCTGCCGGGAGGGACGCTACGAGCAGTACTTC.

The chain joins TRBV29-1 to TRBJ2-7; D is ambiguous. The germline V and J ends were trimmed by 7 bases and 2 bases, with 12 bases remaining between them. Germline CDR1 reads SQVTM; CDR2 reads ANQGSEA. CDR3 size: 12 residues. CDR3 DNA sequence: TGCAGCGCCGACGGGCCAACCTACGAGCAGTACTTC. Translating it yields CSADGPTYEQYF.